These T cell receptor beta chains were read from a single sample in a study of blood T cell repertoires in COVID-19. Clones were read by immunoSEQ multiplex PCR, and TCRdb kept only the in-frame ones, dropping some. The data show roughly 250,000 clones, approximately 83% seen once. The specimen was PBMCs or T cells enriched from blood (not recorded which). All receptors come from a woman aged 25 to 45 who had recovered from COVID-19. Both conserved end residues are part of each CDR3. Clone sizes are given selectively: once, few, many, or a class where the clone is expanded.

TRBV5-1	TRBJ2-3	.	CASSLAALGTDTQYF
TRBV19	TRBJ2-1	once	CATEDGGIGNEQFF
TRBV19	TRBJ2-6	.	CASSLQGPGANVLTF
TRBV2	TRBJ1-1	.	CASRADSTGSGTPEAFF
TRBV18	TRBJ2-3	.	CASSPGQGLISSTDTQYF
TRBV30	TRBJ2-7	.	CAWSSRGGYEQYF
TRBV20-1	TRBJ1-4	.	CSAKAGKLFF
TRBV6-5	TRBJ1-2	.	CASRPRTGGLHGYTF
TRBV28	TRBJ1-3	.	CASSPAGTGQTNTIYF
TRBV24-1	TRBJ1-2	.	CATSDLQGDYGYTF
TRBV19	TRBJ2-3	.	CASSTRDYRDTQYF
TRBV24-1	TRBJ2-3	.	CATSYNLGGAQYF
TRBV7-6	TRBJ1-2	.	CASSLVSQDFYGYTF
TRBV7-9	TRBJ2-1	.	CASSASGAYNEQFF
TRBV28	TRBJ2-2	.	CASSFSVSAGVPGELFF
TRBV7-4	TRBJ2-7	.	CASNNGTGAYEQYF
TRBV12-3/TRBV12-4	TRBJ1-2	.	CASSLQSGYGYTF
TRBV5-1	TRBJ2-1	.	CASSLEGADWNEQFF
TRBV9	TRBJ2-1	.	CASSVAGGVRGEQFF
TRBV7-2	TRBJ2-7	.	CASSPQSGGGPYEQYF
TRBV5-1	TRBJ2-7	.	CASSSGTSSYEQYF
TRBV6-1	TRBJ1-2	.	CASSEAPGGGYTF
TRBV28	TRBJ2-2	.	CASSRTGGHGELFF
TRBV15	TRBJ2-7	.	CATSRAGQSYEQYF
TRBV2	TRBJ1-1	few	CASRRQENTEAFF
TRBV19	TRBJ1-5	.	CASSISTGYSNQPQHF
TRBV6-4	TRBJ1-2	few	CASSDSTGGGYTF
TRBV6-4	TRBJ1-4	.	CASSDSGQANEKLFF
TRBV18	TRBJ2-7	.	CASSRGGYAYEQYF
TRBV6-5	TRBJ1-6	.	CASSSTYGNSPLHF
TRBV2	TRBJ1-5	.	CASSDRDSNQPQHF
TRBV19	TRBJ1-5	.	CASSISRGRPLNQPQHF
TRBV7-8	TRBJ2-7	.	CASSLGTTYEQYF
TRBV29-1	TRBJ1-5	.	CSVGTGPNQPQHF
TRBV10-3	TRBJ2-1	.	CAISLTSGSDEQFF
TRBV7-9	TRBJ1-3	few	CASSLDQGTNTIYF
TRBV7-9	TRBJ1-2	.	CASAPRGRIYGYTF
TRBV3-1/TRBV3-2	TRBJ1-1	.	CASSQRQENTEAFF
TRBV6-1	TRBJ2-1	once	CASSETGGGVYEQFF
TRBV3-1/TRBV3-2	TRBJ1-4	.	CASSQGREVEKLFF
TRBV6-5	TRBJ1-1	.	CASSFDSNTEAFF
TRBV12-3/TRBV12-4	TRBJ2-7	few	CASSFDRGQEQYF
TRBV29-1	TRBJ1-3	once	CSVAGVLVNTIYF
TRBV19	TRBJ1-1	once	CASSMDWGGVPEAFF
TRBV13	TRBJ2-3	.	CASSEGLDYTDTQYF
TRBV5-6	TRBJ1-3	.	CASSRAGLASGNTIYF
TRBV28	TRBJ2-5	.	CASSLRDRVYQETQYF
TRBV6-4	TRBJ2-1	.	CASSEGWLGQSLNEQFF
TRBV5-4	TRBJ2-1	.	CASSSRTSWSSYNEQFF
TRBV5-1	TRBJ2-1	few	CASSPGLAGGNEQFF
TRBV7-3	TRBJ2-1	.	CASSLQGGMLGAYNEQFF
TRBV7-8	TRBJ1-5	once	CASSLGQISNQPQHF
TRBV5-4	TRBJ2-5	.	CASSRRDRAEAKTQYF
TRBV2	TRBJ1-6	.	CASSETGYSPLHF
TRBV18	TRBJ1-4	.	CASSGGLSNEKLFF